This T cell receptor beta chain was identified during a study of T cell responses to AZD1222 COVID-19 vaccine (dated by TCRdb to the early 2020s). Context from the whole study: AZD1222 recipients whose second dose came at about 4 weeks and those whose second dose came at about 12 weeks were combined into one group, since spike-specific TCR depth and breadth did not differ between the two schedules. TCR sequencing covered roughly 230 trial participants: 200 to 220 given two doses of AZD1222 and 26 given two doses of MenACWY control vaccine. Trial participants were enrolled by age into subgroups of 18-55, 56-69 and 70-plus years, and roughly 150, 30 and 60 TCR-sequenced participants, respectively, were included in these subgroups. The investigation overall reported the following: In the small 56-69-year group, the increase in depth fell short of significance, most likely because of low power. Vaccine-associated CD4 TCRs spanned the whole spike protein, with dominant responses in regions 160-218 and 743-854. Most participants were white British and females outnumbered males, and the authors suggested that clonal diversity may have been underestimated. After two AZD1222 doses, spike-specific TCR breadth and depth were significantly higher than at day 0 and than in MenACWY recipients. Nearly half of unique spike-specific TCRs reportedly recognized epitopes outside regions mutated in the B.1.351 and B.1.1.7 variants. Only five or six AZD1222 recipients were SARS-CoV-2 seropositive at baseline, limiting conclusions about previously exposed vaccinees. Because no day 14 peak-response samples were available, the repertoires could be characterized only after the peak T cell response.

The CDR3 regions of human TCRbeta chains were analyzed by immunosequencing. The paper's processing steps were these. Repertoire TCRs were checked for matches against a reference library of SARS-CoV-2-specific TCRs that had been generated using the MIRA antigen-specificity platform. Breadth meant the fraction of unique TCRs that were SARS-CoV-2-associated, whereas depth meant the fraction of total T cells that were SARS-CoV-2-associated. Using the MIRA data, every spike-specific TCR was mapped to the spike region that the TCR reacted to and assigned to either a CD4 or a CD8 class. Log10-transformed breadth and depth values were compared by one-way ANOVA with Sidak's multiple comparisons tests. Entries here come from immuneACCESS through TCRdb and include only in-frame sequences with V and J called. Some clones fail to appear in such tables; in the studies checked, an unresolved V gene covers under half of the shortfall, and the cause of the remainder is unknown. V, J and clone size reflect that table, while D and trimming were determined from the DNA. The sample data list 90,000 to 110,000 clones, and 88% of these were observed just once. The top ten clonotypes cover 2% to 3% of the sample.

As to this clone: Its antigen remains unidentified. Nothing much larger sits one base from this clone, and base qualities are not available.

The CDR3 covers 16 residues, taking in both the cysteine and the phenylalanine. The read is trimmed to its CDR3 DNA, 48 bases read in frame from base 1. Relative to germline, V is 2 bases shorter and J is 0 bases shorter, with 11 bases between their ends. The germline V gene supplies CDR1 MGHDK and CDR2 SYGVNS. This sample's time point label indicates: baseline before first vaccination. Vaccinee samples came from UK trials COV001 and COV002, including a single-blind randomized controlled phase 2/3 trial of AZD1222 (ChAdOx1 nCoV-19) in healthy adults. For TCRbeta chain sequencing, PBMC samples were collected from trial participants at day 0 and at day 28 after the second dose.

The specimen comprised peripheral blood, sampled on day 0 of AZD1222 vaccination. This receptor was identified in an adult in good health. In this chain, TRBV25-1 is recombined with TRBJ1-3, and the D gene may be TRBD1, 5 bases matching. The CDR3 in this case is CASSEVGRNSGNTIYF. The DNA is TGTGCCAGCAGTGAAGTGGGACGGAACTCTGGAAACACCATATATTTT.